Following are 32 T cell receptor beta chains from one sample sequenced in a study of blood T cell repertoires in COVID-19. Clones were sequenced by immunoSEQ multiplex PCR, and TCRdb holds only the in-frame ones, with some missing. The sample has fewer than 500,000 clones, around nine tenths seen once. Material for sequencing was PBMCs or T cells enriched from blood (not recorded which). Source of these receptors: a woman between 18 and 29 years old with acute COVID-19.

The chain joins TRBV4-2 to TRBJ2-3; possibly TRBD2 for D (7 bases). CDR3 length: 13 residues. The germline V and J ends were trimmed by 8 bases and 6 bases, with 15 bases remaining between them. Looked up from germline, CDR1 is LGHNA and CDR2 is YNFKEQ. CDR3: CASGGAYSDTQYF. Here the CDR3 DNA reads TGTGCCAGCGGGGGGGCGTACAGTGATACGCAGTATTTT.

The genes are TRBV4-3 and TRBJ2-2, with D possibly being TRBD1 (5 bases). V was clipped by 0 bases and J by 11 bases, with 16 bases between them. From germline, CDR1 is LGHNA and CDR2 YSLEER. The length of the CDR3 is 15 residues. CDR3 residues: CASSQDGAQIAELFF. CDR3 nucleotide sequence: TGCGCCAGCAGCCAAGATGGGGCCCAAATAGCCGAGCTGTTTTTT.

J is TRBJ1-5 and V is TRBV7-9; D is unresolved. Germline CDR1 reads SEHNR; CDR2 reads FQNEAQ (reference sequence). Trimming removed 8 bases from V and 4 bases from J, with 9 bases in between. This CDR3 spans 12 amino acids. Here the CDR3 reads CASQTGNQPQHF. For the CDR3, the DNA is TGTGCCAGCCAGACGGGGAATCAGCCCCAGCATTTT.

The chain combines TRBV9 with TRBJ1-2, with TRBD1 as a possible D gene (6 bases). The CDR3 extends over 16 amino acids. The germline V gene has CDR1 SGDLS and CDR2 YYNGEE. The ends were cut back, 0 bases at V and 6 bases at J, with 18 bases in the middle. The CDR3 here is CASSVEGVRRIDGYTF. The CDR3 DNA sequence: TGTGCCAGCAGCGTAGAGGGGGTCAGGAGGATTGATGGCTACACCTTC. Together with reference TRBV9 and TRBJ1-2, the CDR3 gives the full variable domain: DSGVTQTPKHLITATGQRVTLRCSPRSGDLSVYWYQQSLDQGLQFLIQYYNGEERAKGNILERFSAQQFPDLHSELNLSSLELGDSALYFCASSVEGVRRIDGYTFGSGTRLTVV.

This clone was picked up one time. The chain combines TRBV6-4 with TRBJ2-3; 9 nucleotides match TRBD1. J lost 2 bases, V lost 2 bases, and 5 bases had no gene match. This CDR3 region has 16 residues. The V gene's germline CDR1 is MRHNA and CDR2 SNTAGT. CDR3 loop: CASSDRTGADTDTQYF. DNA for the CDR3: TGTGCCAGCAGTGACCGGACAGGGGCCGACACAGATACGCAGTATTTT.

The chain recombines TRBV5-1 with TRBJ2-5, with 10 bases fitting TRBD2. There are 17 residues in the CDR3. Germline V gene sequence: CDR1 SGHRS, CDR2 YFSETQ. The V gene end was trimmed by 0 bases and the J gene end by 4 bases; junction bases not matched to a gene: 9. This CDR3 reads CASSLDGAGGLGETQYF. The CDR3 DNA is TGCGCCAGCAGCTTGGATGGAGCGGGGGGGCTAGGAGAGACCCAGTACTTC.

Details on this clone: The identical CDR3 is also encoded by other nucleotide sequences in the sample. The chain employs TRBV18 and TRBJ1-1; D not resolved. Germline V gives CDR1 KGHSH, CDR2 LQKENI. The CDR3 covers 13 residues. V lost 2 bases, J lost 1 base, and 5 bases lay in between. The CDR3 coding sequence is TGTGCCAGCTCACCAGAGGGGAACACTGAAGCTTTCTTT. Encoded protein: CASSPEGNTEAFF.

V and J are TRBV29-1 and TRBJ2-1; D is perhaps TRBD2 (7 bases). Trimming stripped 4 bases from V and 0 bases from J, with 28 bases between. This CDR3 region has 20 residues. Germline V CDR1 and CDR2: SQVTM, ANQGSEA. CDR3 sequence reads: CSVGGGIAGLTGSSYNEQFF. The CDR3 DNA follows: TGCAGCGTTGGGGGGGGCATTGCGGGCCTAACCGGAAGCTCCTACAATGAGCAGTTCTTC.

The count of this clone is one. The chain has TRBV2 and TRBJ2-2, with D possibly being TRBD1 (6 bases). The CDR3 consists of 15 residues. The germline CDR1 and CDR2 sequences are SNHLY and FYNNEI. Trimming pared 5 bases from V and 6 bases from J, leaving 16 bases between. In DNA, the CDR3 is TGTGCCAGCAGTCAGGACAGCCAGGGGTCCGGGGAGCTGTTTTTT. Protein sequence: CASSQDSQGSGELFF.

The CDR3 region has the DNA TGTGCCAGCAGTTTCGACTGGAATGAGCAGTTCTTC. Amino acids: CASSFDWNEQFF. The chain carries TRBV28 and TRBJ2-1, with D uncertain. V dropped 3 bases and J dropped 7 bases, with 7 bases sitting between them. The CDR3 consists of 12 residues. Germline CDR1 reads MDHEN; CDR2 reads SYDVKM.

The CDR3 DNA reads as TGTGCCAGTAGGATACCCCAGGGGGACAGGGGACCGAACTATGGCTACACCTTC. It codes for CASRIPQGDRGPNYGYTF. V usage is TRBV19 and J usage is TRBJ1-2, with TRBD1 matching over 10 bases. V was clipped by 6 bases and J by 2 bases; unmatched bases: 15. Germline V gives CDR1 LNHDA, CDR2 SQIVND (reference sequence). The CDR3 is 18 amino acids.

The CDR3 DNA sequence: TGTGCCAGCAGTAACGATCGGGGACAGACCGGGGAGCTGTTTTTT. This translates into CASSNDRGQTGELFF. The chain couples TRBV28 to TRBJ2-2; 7 positions match TRBD1. After removal of 5 bases from V and 5 bases from J, the junction contained 8 bases not matched to a gene. The V gene's germline CDR1 is MDHEN and CDR2 SYDVKM. The CDR3 has 15 amino acids.

This clone was detected once. The chain is built from TRBV9 and TRBJ1-4; D call uncertain. Trimming cost V 0 bases and J 2 bases, with 14 bases left between them. This CDR3 is built from 17 residues. From germline, CDR1 is SGDLS and CDR2 YYNGEE. CDR3 residues: CASSVGAGSATNEKLFF. In DNA form, the CDR3 reads TGTGCCAGCAGCGTAGGTGCAGGTTCGGCGACTAATGAAAAACTGTTTTTT.

A few counts support this clone. The same CDR3 is also encoded by other DNA sequences in this sample. The genes are TRBV5-1 and TRBJ2-2, with 10 bases matching TRBD2. This CDR3 has 16 residues. V shed 4 bases, J shed 2 bases, and the junction held 5 bases outside the gene matches. Germline V CDR1 and CDR2: SGHRS, YFSETQ. The CDR3 nucleotides read TGCGCCAGCAGCCTCCGACTAGCGGGCAACACCGGGGAGCTGTTTTTT. Amino acids: CASSLRLAGNTGELFF.

The chain carries TRBV7-9 and TRBJ2-1; TRBD1 agrees at 8 bases. The germline gives CDR1 SEHNR, CDR2 FQNEAQ (reference sequence). The CDR3 is 15 amino acids. The junction had 7 bases not matched to a gene; V was cut back by 2 bases and J by 7 bases. CDR3 in DNA: TGTGCCAGCAGCTTACCGGGGGACAGGTTAAATGAGCAGTTCTTC. As protein: CASSLPGDRLNEQFF.

The chain recombines TRBV10-1 with TRBJ1-1; 9 bases align to TRBD1. Germline V lookup: CDR1 WNHNN, CDR2 SYGVQD (reference sequence). V was pared by 7 bases and J by 5 bases, with 8 bases of the junction left unmatched. The CDR3 loop spans 14 amino acids. In DNA form, the CDR3 reads TGCGCCAGCATTGGGGGACAGGGCTGGACTGAAGCTTTCTTT. It encodes CASIGGQGWTEAFF.

This clone came up once. The J gene is TRBJ2-1, the V gene TRBV5-4; 9 bases are shared with TRBD2. Germline V CDR1 and CDR2: SGHNT, YYREEE (reference sequence). CDR3 length: 15 residues. V shed 4 bases, J shed 4 bases, and the junction held 6 bases outside the gene matches. The CDR3 DNA sequence: TGTGCCAGCAGCCCACCGACTAGCGGATACAATGAGCAGTTCTTC. Protein: CASSPPTSGYNEQFF.

The chain is built from TRBV19 and TRBJ2-1; 9 positions agree with TRBD2. Looked up from germline, CDR1 is LNHDA and CDR2 is SQIVND (reference sequence). The CDR3 runs 12 residues. The J segment lost 10 bases and the V segment lost 5 bases, leaving 3 bases of the junction unmatched. CDR3 loop: CASSALAGEQFF. As DNA, the CDR3 is TGTGCCAGTAGTGCCCTAGCGGGGGAGCAGTTCTTC.

The rearrangement uses TRBV14 and TRBJ1-4; tentative D call: TRBD1 (5 bases). Germline V gene lookup returns CDR1 SGHDN and CDR2 FVKESK. The CDR3 has 15 amino acids. V was cut by 4 bases and J by 3 bases, with 12 bases left in between. In DNA, the CDR3 is TGTGCCAGCAGCCGACAGCGTACTGCTAATGAAAAACTGTTTTTT. It specifies CASSRQRTANEKLFF.

J is TRBJ2-1 and V is TRBV5-1, with 13 bases identical to TRBD2. The CDR3 length is 16 residues. The germline gives CDR1 SGHRS, CDR2 YFSETQ. V gave up 4 bases and J gave up 3 bases; unmatched junction bases: 4. The CDR3 sequence: CASSETSGGNYNEQFF. CDR3 DNA sequence: TGCGCCAGCAGCGAGACTAGCGGGGGGAACTACAATGAGCAGTTCTTC.

Here the CDR3 reads CASSGGRVYGYTF. CDR3 DNA: TGTGCCAGTAGCGGGGGGCGCGTCTATGGCTACACCTTC. The gene calls are TRBV19 and TRBJ1-2, with D perhaps matching TRBD1 (6 bases). The CDR3 has 13 residues. CDR1 and CDR2 from the germline V gene are LNHDA and SQIVND (reference sequence). Trimming pared 6 bases from V and 4 bases from J, leaving 12 bases between.

The chain recombines TRBV2 with TRBJ1-5; 10 bases match TRBD1. CDR1 is SNHLY and CDR2 is FYNNEI in the germline V gene. The length of the CDR3 is 15 residues. V dropped 5 bases and J dropped 7; count of bases not matched to a gene: 8. CDR3 in amino acids: CASSTDRGFRQPQHF. DNA for the CDR3: TGTGCCAGCAGTACGGACAGGGGGTTTCGGCAGCCCCAGCATTTT.

The chain is built from TRBV27 and TRBJ2-3, with TRBD2 matching 7 bases. Germline V gene sequence: CDR1 MNHEY, CDR2 SMNVEV (reference sequence). V lost 4 bases and J lost 2; bases outside the gene matches: 6. The CDR3 has 15 residues. CDR3 nucleotides: TGTGCCAGCAGTTCGCCAGCGGGGCCCACAGATACGCAGTATTTT. This sequence encodes CASSSPAGPTDTQYF.

The J gene is TRBJ2-2, the V gene TRBV7-3, with a possible D match to TRBD1 (6 bases). CDR1 and CDR2 from the germline V gene are SGHTA and FQGTGA. V was cut by 1 base and J by 9 bases, with 27 bases left in between. This CDR3 comprises 19 residues. This CDR3 reads CASSLIGSGDRRQARELFF. The CDR3, as DNA: TGTGCCAGCAGCTTAATCGGCTCTGGGGATCGTCGACAGGCCAGGGAGCTGTTTTTT.

A few counts support this clone. This sequence joins TRBV6-4 and TRBJ2-3, with D possibly matching TRBD2 (5 bases). The CDR3 totals 14 residues. Germline V gene sequence: CDR1 MRHNA, CDR2 SNTAGT. V was pared by 2 bases and J by 2 bases, with 8 bases between. The CDR3 DNA reads as TGTGCCAGCAGTGACGGGAGCTTCACAGATACGCAGTATTTT. It is translated as CASSDGSFTDTQYF.

The chain carries TRBV27 and TRBJ2-7; TRBD2 agrees at 7 bases. Germline values: CDR1 MNHEY, CDR2 SMNVEV (reference sequence). This CDR3 is built from 15 residues. Trimming at V came to 5 bases and at J to 2 bases, leaving 9 bases not matched to a gene. Here the CDR3 reads CASSPRRGGAYEQYF. The CDR3 DNA follows: TGTGCCAGCAGTCCCCGCCGCGGGGGAGCCTACGAGCAGTACTTC.

The V gene is TRBV3-1 (or the pseudogene TRBV3-2), the J gene TRBJ2-7; D is perhaps TRBD2 (7 bases). The CDR3 runs 14 residues. Germline V lookup: CDR1 LGHDT, CDR2 YNNKEL (reference sequence). V was clipped by 8 bases and J by 6 bases, with 20 bases between them. The CDR3 region has the DNA TGTGCCAGCTCCCTAGGGGGGGCATCTGCCGAGCAGTACTTC. Amino acid sequence: CASSLGGASAEQYF.

The V gene is TRBV21-1, the J gene TRBJ1-2. TRBV21-1 is reported as a pseudogene. The CDR3 totals 14 residues. The DNA for the CDR3 is TGTGCCAGCAGCGCCTTCAGCGTAACCTATGGCTACACCTTC. Its translation is CASSAFSVTYGYTF.

The chain uses TRBV7-2 and TRBJ2-1; 10 bases line up with TRBD2. Trimming at V came to 8 bases and at J to 0 bases, leaving 7 bases not matched to a gene. There are 16 residues in the CDR3. Germline CDR1 reads SGHTA; CDR2 reads FQGNSA. The CDR3 DNA reads TGTGCCAGCGGGGGTAGCGGGGGGTTCTCCTACAATGAGCAGTTCTTC. Its protein product is CASGGSGGFSYNEQFF. Filled out from reference TRBV7-2 and TRBJ2-1, the complete variable domain reads GAGVSQSPSNKVTEKGKDVELRCDPISGHTALYWYRQSLGQGLEFLIYFQGNSAPDKSGLPSDRFSAERTGGSVSTLTIQRTQQEDSAVYLCASGGSGGFSYNEQFFGPGTRLTVL.

This clone was counted a few times. The V call is TRBV4-1, the J call TRBJ1-5; D is perhaps TRBD1 (6 bases). Per germline, CDR1 MGHRA and CDR2 YSYEKL. CDR3 length: 14 residues. The V gene lost 0 bases and the J gene lost 10 bases, with 13 bases spanning the gap. This CDR3 is CASSQEGGGFPQHF. In nucleotides, the CDR3 is TGCGCCAGCAGCCAAGAGGGAGGGGGGTTCCCCCAGCATTTT.

The chain is built from TRBV6-2 or TRBV6-3 and TRBJ1-2; no reliable D call. Trimming left V 3 bases short and J 5 bases short, with 10 bases between. Germline loops: CDR1 MNHEY, CDR2 SVGEGT. The CDR3 covers 13 residues. CDR3 sequence (DNA): TGTGCCAGCAGTTATCGGGTCGCATATGGCTACACCTTC. It codes for CASSYRVAYGYTF.

The chain couples TRBV7-9 to TRBJ2-7; no definite D call. Trimming took 6 bases from V and 3 from J, leaving 12 bases between them. Germline lookup yields CDR1 SEHNR and CDR2 FQNEAQ (reference sequence). The CDR3 extends over 13 amino acids. For the CDR3, the DNA is TGTGCCAGCAGGAGAGACACCAACTACGAGCAGTACTTC. Translation gives CASRRDTNYEQYF.